A selection of T cell receptor beta chains follows, all from one sample in a study of blood T cell repertoires in COVID-19. TCRdb's copy holds only in-frame clones and misses some; the assay was immunoSEQ multiplex PCR. The sample has over 150,000 clones, around 89% seen once. The sequenced sample consisted of peripheral blood. These receptors all stem from a man between 18 and 29 years old who had recovered from COVID-19. CDR3s include the opening cysteine and the closing phenylalanine or tryptophan. D genes are given only for firm matches. Rows may omit the clone size; those that give it use once, few, many or a size class.

J	D	size	V	CDR3	DNA
TRBJ2-1	TRBD2	-	TRBV5-1	CASSLGGSGSHNEQFF	TGCGCCAGCAGCTTGGGTGGTAGCGGGAGCCACAATGAGCAGTTCTTC
TRBJ2-5	TRBD1	-	TRBV28	CASSDTGTGVAETQYF	TGTGCCAGCAGTGACACCGGGACAGGGGTGGCAGAGACCCAGTACTTC
TRBJ2-7	-	-	TRBV4-1	CASSQEGGPYEQYF	TGCGCCAGCAGCCAAGAGGGGGGACCCTACGAGCAGTACTTC
TRBJ2-5	TRBD2	-	TRBV27	CASKPRGTSENQETQYF	TGTGCCAGCAAACCTAGGGGGACTAGCGAGAACCAAGAGACCCAGTACTTC
TRBJ2-2	TRBD2	-	TRBV19	CASSIGGTSGAANTGELFF	TGTGCCAGTAGTATAGGAGGGACTAGCGGGGCCGCGAACACCGGGGAGCTGTTTTTT
TRBJ1-4	TRBD1	once	TRBV13	CASSWTGSPGEKLFF	TGTGCCAGCAGCTGGACAGGGTCCCCCGGTGAAAAACTGTTTTTT
TRBJ2-1	-	-	TRBV9	CASSASDRNEQFF	TGTGCCAGCAGCGCCTCAGACAGGAATGAGCAGTTCTTC
TRBJ1-1	-	-	TRBV5-6	CASSLAMTTEAFF	TGTGCCAGCAGCTTGGCCATGACAACCGAAGCTTTCTTT
TRBJ2-2	TRBD2	-	TRBV28	CASSRLAVRELFF	TGTGCCAGCAGCCGACTAGCGGTACGGGAGCTGTTTTTT
TRBJ2-7	TRBD2	-	TRBV7-2	CASSDKTVGLADYEQYF	TGTGCCAGCAGCGACAAGACCGTAGGACTAGCGGACTACGAGCAGTACTTC
TRBJ2-2	-	-	TRBV7-2	CASSLAWIGDTGELFF	TGTGCCAGCAGCTTAGCGTGGATCGGGGACACCGGGGAGCTGTTTTTT
TRBJ1-1	TRBD1	-	TRBV13	CASSFDRANTEAFF	TGTGCCAGCAGCTTTGACAGGGCGAACACTGAAGCTTTCTTT
TRBJ2-7	TRBD1	-	TRBV5-8	CASSLPGQGYSYEQYF	TGTGCCAGCAGCTTACCCGGACAGGGATACTCCTACGAGCAGTACTTC
TRBJ1-1	TRBD1	-	TRBV27	CASSFVPGGTNTEAFF	TGTGCCAGCAGTTTCGTCCCAGGGGGTACGAACACTGAAGCTTTCTTT
TRBJ1-3	TRBD1	once	TRBV9	CASTGGSGNTIYF	TGTGCCAGCACAGGGGGCTCTGGAAACACCATATATTTT
TRBJ1-2	TRBD1	once	TRBV6-5	CASSSGSGQSNYGYTF	TGTGCCAGCAGTTCGGGATCGGGACAGTCTAACTATGGCTACACCTTC
TRBJ1-4	-	-	TRBV3-1/TRBV3-2	CASSQVGGEKLFF	TGTGCCAGCAGCCAAGTAGGCGGGGAAAAACTGTTTTTT
TRBJ2-7	TRBD2	-	TRBV5-4	CASSQGLAGGDEQYF	TGTGCCAGCAGCCAAGGACTAGCGGGAGGTGACGAGCAGTACTTC
TRBJ1-4	-	-	TRBV28	CASSQQRGSEKLFF	TGTGCCAGCAGTCAACAGAGGGGGAGTGAAAAACTGTTTTTT
TRBJ2-7	-	-	TRBV5-1	CASSFSGKYEQYF	TGCGCCAGCAGCTTTTCAGGAAAATACGAGCAGTACTTC
TRBJ2-7	TRBD1	-	TRBV4-1	CASSRLDRGASYEQYF	TGCGCCAGCAGCCGACTTGACAGGGGGGCATCCTACGAGCAGTACTTC
TRBJ2-1	-	few	TRBV24-1	CATKKAGADEQFF	TGTGCCACCAAGAAGGCGGGGGCCGATGAGCAGTTCTTC
TRBJ2-1	-	-	TRBV4-3	CASSLSRPGYEQFF	TGCGCCAGCAGCCTTAGCCGCCCCGGCTATGAGCAGTTCTTC
TRBJ2-7	TRBD1	-	TRBV11-2	CASTLGQVSNEQYF	TGTGCCAGCACCCTGGGACAGGTTTCCAACGAGCAGTACTTC
TRBJ2-1	-	-	TRBV30	CAWEADLRNEQFF	TGTGCCTGGGAGGCAGACTTGCGGAATGAGCAGTTCTTC
TRBJ2-7	TRBD2	-	TRBV2	CASSLGTSGRYEQYF	TGTGCCAGCAGTCTGGGGACTAGCGGGAGGTACGAGCAGTACTTC
TRBJ2-3	TRBD2	-	TRBV5-6	CASSITSGRRTDTQYF	TGTGCCAGCAGCATTACTAGCGGGAGAAGGACAGATACGCAGTATTTT
TRBJ2-3	-	-	TRBV15	CATSREEGGTDTQYF	TGTGCCACCAGCAGAGAAGAGGGGGGGACAGATACGCAGTATTTT
TRBJ1-5	-	many	TRBV18	CASSPSWGDQPQHF	TGTGCCAGCTCACCATCTTGGGGCGATCAGCCCCAGCATTTT